The present entry profiles one T cell receptor beta chain with its context. The antigen it binds to is not known. The input lacks base qualities; no much larger clone sits a single base away. CD8 naive samples were obtained by positive selection for CCR7 among CD45RO-negative cells, yielding a CD45RA+CCR7+ population from which TemRA cells were excluded. The donors were healthy, HIV-negative adults with no recently reported acute infections or vaccinations. Only Caucasian adults living in Nashville, Tennessee, USA were represented among the donors. Blood was collected by leukapheresis, and PBMCs were isolated by Ficoll-Histopaque density gradient centrifugation and then cryopreserved in liquid nitrogen vapor phase. Purity and quantity of every magnetically sorted T cell population were checked by analytical flow cytometry. Each sorted fraction had its genomic DNA isolated and then quantified by UV absorbance on a Nanodrop 2000c.

Using the deep immunoSEQ assay, TCR CDR3 regions were amplified from genomic DNA by multiplex PCR. For each cell subset, the extracted genomic DNA was distributed evenly across all wells of several immunoSEQ 96-well plates, and each plate served as one replicate. For sorted subsets, each replicate PCR was loaded with approximately 200 ng genomic DNA, equivalent to 25,000 to 35,000 T cell genomes. The purified libraries were quantified using a Qubit 3.0 fluorometer, sized with a Bioanalyzer 2100, and then quantified again using the KAPA Library Quantification kit. Every immunoSEQ 96-well plate was sequenced on a dedicated single-read 150-cycle Illumina NextSeq 550 flow cell. In the source study's methods: Because the immunoSEQ output included only junctional sequences and no quality scores, the filtering could not be the same as the filtering used for full-length reads. Sequences were annotated with PyIR, a Python wrapper for IgBLAST v1.9, using IMGT germline references to assign V/J genes and CDR3. Reads were removed for weak V/J assignments (E-value above 1e-6), missing CDR3, stop codons, out-of-frame junctions, or ambiguous translated residues. A V3J clonotype was defined by an identical inferred V gene, J gene, and CDR3 amino acid sequence. To compute the percentage overlap between repertoires, the number of shared unique clonotypes was divided by the size of the smaller repertoire. RTK rarefaction, the Chao1 estimator, and Recon v2.1 estimates of unobserved clonotypes were used to assess repertoire richness. For all TCRbeta clonotypes obtained by the gDNA method from a few donors, generation probabilities were computed with OLGA. TCRdb holds this immuneACCESS table with in-frame rearrangements only. Some clones are missing; in checked studies, unresolved V genes explain under half, and the rest has no known cause. The V and J calls and the clone size are those of that table, but D and trimming were determined from the DNA. This sample lists approximately 590,000 clones; over 95% were detected once. Of the sample, 0.11% is held by the ten largest clones.

This entry is derived from a study of shared clonotypes between healthy human individuals (dated by TCRdb to 2018 to 2021). Concerning the study at large: The cohort included a few men and a couple of women between 18 and 49 years of age. Between about 0.94 and 8.9 billion PBMCs per donor were obtained by leukapheresis. To increase sequencing depth and limit assay-specific biases, TCR repertoire library preparation and sequencing were carried out by different laboratories using diverse techniques. For each donor, three plates each were used for CD4 naive and CD4 memory, two plates were used for CD8 naive, and one plate was used for CD8 memory. To estimate repertoire size and how much clonotypes are shared between individuals, the study performed deep sequencing of blood TCR repertoires from a few healthy adults. Findings and caveats that apply to the study as a whole: Sampling was restricted to blood, and TCR repertoires in tissue are likely to differ from TCR repertoires in blood. Higher generation probabilities were observed for clonotypes shared by all four sorted-subset donors than for non-shared clonotypes. Because the study included a small number of donors, the genetic and exposure-history diversity represented was limited. Pairwise subsampling indicated that sequencing depth was expected to affect the degree of clonotype sharing among donors. Naive subsets generally had larger estimated clonotype richness than memory subsets. When a few donors were compared, the shared fraction of clonotypes was roughly 5% for naive CD4, more than 3% for naive CD8, roughly 2.5% for memory CD4, and 0.35% to 0.4% for memory CD8. Incomplete sequencing was indicated by rarefaction of sorted-subset datasets, despite the large sequencing depth.

The CDR3 covers 14 residues, taking in both the cysteine and the phenylalanine. The retained sequence is limited to the CDR3, 42 bases, with the frame set at the first base. CDR1 is given as SGHDT and CDR2 as YYEEEE, both from the germline V gene. The rearranged chain carries TRBV5-6 and TRBJ2-5, with an unclear D gene assignment. TRBJ2-7 matches the DNA end more closely, so the J call is doubtful. The sequenced sample was naive CD8+ T cells sorted from blood. In the paper's terms, the cell subset or site label means: CD45RA+CCR7+. The sequence came from a woman aged 25 to 45 in good health. CDR3 loop: CASSLVLVQYEQYF. In nucleotides, the sequence is TGTGCCAGCAGCTTGGTCCTAGTTCAATACGAGCAGTACTTC.